The 12 T cell receptor beta chains presented below share a single source sample, sequenced in a study of regulatory T cells. No cognate antigen is known for these TCRs. Study conclusions and caveats: In CD3G-deficient patients, conventional CD4+ T cells were enriched for hydrophobic CDR3 residues at positions 6 and 7.

Amplification used 52 TRBV primers and 13 TRBJ primers. Sequencing used immunoSEQ multiplex PCR; TCRdb keeps in-frame clones, though not all of them. The table includes over 30,000 clones, 93% detected once. Sequencing input: conventional CD4+ T cells sorted from blood. The receptors here all came from a child under 10 years old with CD3G deficiency.

The V gene is TRBV6-1, the J gene TRBJ1-1; possibly TRBD1 for D (5 bases). V lost 0 bases, J lost 4 bases, and 12 bases lay in between. Germline lookup yields CDR1 MNHNS and CDR2 SASEGT. The CDR3 is made up of 15 amino acids. The CDR3 loop reads CASSEAGGYGTEAFF. CDR3 sequence (DNA): TGTGCCAGCAGTGAAGCTGGGGGTTATGGCACTGAAGCTTTCTTT.

V gene TRBV28 combines with J gene TRBJ1-4; 8 bases are a match to TRBD1. The germline V gene encodes CDR1 MDHEN and CDR2 SYDVKM. The V segment lost 6 bases and the J segment 4 bases; nucleotides outside the gene matches: 7. The CDR3 totals 15 residues. For the CDR3, the DNA is TGTGCCAGCAGCCAGAGGACAGGGTTTAATGAAAAACTGTTTTTT. It specifies CASSQRTGFNEKLFF.

This clone was observed a few times. This chain joins TRBV12-5 and TRBJ1-5, with 7 bases lining up with TRBD1. This CDR3 is built from 14 residues. Trimming cost V 4 bases and J 4 bases; bases outside gene matches: 4. The germline V gene has CDR1 LGHNT and CDR2 FRNRAP. This chain's CDR3 is CASGSTGLNQPQHF. The CDR3 nucleotides are TGTGCTAGTGGTTCGACAGGGTTGAATCAGCCCCAGCATTTT.

V gene TRBV18 combines with J gene TRBJ2-5, with 7 bases lining up with TRBD1. V lost 3 bases, J lost 11 bases, and 9 bases stayed unmatched. The CDR3 sequence is 13 residues long. Germline V gene lookup returns CDR1 KGHSH and CDR2 LQKENI. This CDR3 reads CASSPPGQTKQYF. The DNA for the CDR3 is TGTGCCAGCTCACCCCCGGGACAGACGAAGCAGTACTTC.

The chain employs TRBV6-1 and TRBJ2-5, with D possibly TRBD1 on 6 matching bases. The CDR3 contains 14 residues. Germline-derived CDR1 and CDR2 are MNHNS and SASEGT. V was shortened by 2 bases and J by 11 bases, with 18 bases between the two germline ends. The CDR3 bases are TGTGCCAGCAGTGAACCGCTACTAGGGGGAGAGCAGTACTTC. Protein product: CASSEPLLGGEQYF.

This chain joins TRBV6-1 and TRBJ2-1; 10 bases agree with TRBD1. Germline CDR1 reads MNHNS; CDR2 reads SASEGT. V lost 5 bases to trimming and J lost 9 bases; unmatched junction nucleotides: 1. This CDR3 spans 12 amino acids. In DNA form, the CDR3 reads TGTGCCAGCAGTCGACAGGGGGCTGAGCAGTTCTTC. Translated: CASSRQGAEQFF.

This sequence joins TRBV10-3 and TRBJ2-2; perhaps TRBD2 as D (6 bases). V dropped 11 bases and J dropped 1 base, with 17 bases sitting between them. CDR3 length: 15 amino acids. Per the germline V gene, CDR1 is ENHRY and CDR2 is SYGVKD. The CDR3 nucleotides read TGTGCCCCAGGGTCTACGCGGGAGAACACCGGGGAGCTGTTTTTT. It specifies CAPGSTRENTGELFF.

This chain joins TRBV6-1 and TRBJ2-7; 10 bases agree with TRBD2. The V gene end was trimmed by 0 bases and the J gene end by 5 bases; junction bases not matched to a gene: 10. CDR1 MNHNS and CDR2 SASEGT come from the germline V gene. The CDR3 spans 17 residues. CDR3 bases: TGTGCCAGCAGTGAAGCAGGCGGGCTAGCGGGAGTGAACGAGCAGTACTTC. This sequence encodes CASSEAGGLAGVNEQYF.

This clone was detected only once. This chain connects TRBV28 to TRBJ2-7; 11 bases align to TRBD2. The trim removed 5 bases at V and 6 bases at J, leaving 9 bases unmatched. CDR3 length equals 15 residues. CDR1 is MDHEN, CDR2 SYDVKM, per germline. The CDR3 nucleotides are TGTGCCAGCAGTCTAGCGGGAGGAAACCTCGCCGAGCAGTACTTC. Translating it yields CASSLAGGNLAEQYF. Complete variable domain (other parts from reference TRBV28 and TRBJ2-7): DVKVTQSSRYLVKRTGEKVFLECVQDMDHENMFWYRQDPGLGLRLIYFSYDVKMKEKGDIPEGYSVSREKKERFSLILESASTNQTSMYLCASSLAGGNLAEQYFGPGTRLTVT.

The genes are TRBV28 and TRBJ2-3; TRBD2 matches 8 bases. CDR1 and CDR2 (germline): MDHEN, SYDVKM. J was trimmed by 4 bases and V by 8 bases; bases with no gene match: 14. The CDR3 has 16 residues. The CDR3 loop is CASLPGGLASADTQYF. For the CDR3, the DNA is TGTGCCAGCCTCCCAGGTGGACTAGCTTCGGCAGATACGCAGTATTTT.

The rearrangement joins TRBV28 to TRBJ2-1; D is uncertain. The V end was cut by 3 bases, the J end by 13 bases, with 10 bases between. Germline assignment: CDR1 MDHEN and CDR2 SYDVKM. The length of the CDR3 is 11 residues. The CDR3 DNA is TGTGCCAGCAGTTTTGGAATTTTCCAGTTCTTC. This encodes CASSFGIFQFF.

This chain links TRBV28 with TRBJ1-2; perhaps TRBD1 as D (6 bases). CDR3 size: 14 residues. Germline CDR1 is MDHEN and CDR2 is SYDVKM. The V and J ends lost 4 bases and 6 bases respectively, with 15 bases between them. The CDR3 sequence: CASSWGAGDNGYTF. The CDR3, as DNA: TGTGCCAGCAGTTGGGGGGCAGGGGATAATGGCTACACCTTC.